Below, 24 T cell receptor beta chains from the same sample are listed, as sequenced in a study of CD8 T cells in Susac syndrome. Roughly 0.45 to 1 ug RNA was reverse transcribed with random hexamers. TCRdb redid the calling of the immunoSEQ multiplex PCR reads with MiXCR, one entry per CDR3 protein. Of a few hundred thousand distinct CDR3 sequences in the sample, 93% were seen once. Sequencing input: CD4+ T cells from PBMCs. The receptors originated from a human donor with multiple sclerosis.

This rearrangement joins TRBV25-1 to TRBJ2-7; TRBD1 aligns across 8 bases. This CDR3 contains 15 residues. V trimming: 5 bases; J trimming: 7 bases; junction bases outside the gene matches: 13. Germline-derived CDR1 and CDR2 are MGHDK and SYGVNS. The CDR3 loop is CASSPGQAGSGEQYV. The CDR3 DNA is TGTGCCAGCAGTCCGGGACAGGCGGGATCTGGGGAGCAGTACGTC.

The chain combines TRBV20-1 with TRBJ2-3, with D tentatively TRBD1 (7 bases). The germline CDR1 and CDR2 sequences are DFQATT and SNEGSKA (reference sequence). The germline V and J ends were trimmed by 4 bases and 4 bases, with 15 bases remaining between them. CDR3 length: 14 amino acids. In nucleotides, the CDR3 is TGCAGTGCTATACAGGGGTCGGGGGCAGATACGCAGTATTTT. As protein: CSAIQGSGADTQYF.

CDR3 protein: CASSRTSGVYNEQFF. As DNA, the CDR3 is TGTGCCAGCAGTCGGACTAGCGGGGTTTACAATGAGCAGTTCTTC. This chain joins TRBV28 and TRBJ2-1, with TRBD2 matching 12 bases. V trimming: 5 bases; J trimming: 4 bases; junction bases outside the gene matches: 3. This CDR3 spans 15 amino acids. CDR1 and CDR2 from the germline V gene are MDHEN and SYDVKM.

The rearrangement uses TRBV3-1 and TRBJ2-1; 7 bases line up with TRBD1. With 5 bases clipped from V and 4 bases from J, the junction kept 8 bases outside the gene matches. Germline-derived CDR1 and CDR2 are LGHDT and YNNKEL (reference sequence). The CDR3 runs to 15 residues. The CDR3 protein is CASSADRDKYNEQFF. For the CDR3, the DNA is TGTGCCAGCAGCGCCGACAGGGATAAATACAATGAGCAGTTCTTC.

The sample holds one count of this clonotype. This sequence joins TRBV7-9 and TRBJ1-2; 8 nucleotides match TRBD1. The CDR3 sequence is 14 residues long. The junction had 5 bases not matched to a gene; V was cut back by 6 bases and J by 2 bases. Germline CDR1 and CDR2: SEHNR and FQNEAQ (reference sequence). Here the CDR3 reads CASSLRGRNYGYTF. DNA of the CDR3: TGTGCCAGCAGTCTCAGGGGGCGAAACTATGGCTACACCTTC.

This chain uses TRBV4-1 with TRBJ1-2, with 10 positions matching TRBD1. CDR3 length: 17 residues. Trimming at V came to 0 bases and at J to 4 bases, leaving 8 bases not matched to a gene. CDR1 is MGHRA, CDR2 YSYEKL, per germline. Here the CDR3 reads CASSQEVTGGHSYGYTF. Here the CDR3 DNA reads TGCGCCAGCAGCCAAGAGGTGACAGGGGGCCATAGCTATGGCTACACCTTC.

V is TRBV5-1 and J is TRBJ2-7, with TRBD2 as a possible D gene (7 bases). The ends were cut back, 4 bases at V and 6 bases at J, with 17 bases in the middle. Germline assignment: CDR1 SGHRS and CDR2 YFSETQ. The CDR3 is made up of 14 amino acids. The CDR3 DNA follows: TGCGCCAGCAGCCGGCGGGGGCTTGTTAGCGAGCAGTACTTC. Amino acids: CASSRRGLVSEQYF.

V usage is TRBV6-1 and J usage is TRBJ2-2; D is perhaps TRBD1 or TRBD2 (5 bases each). Per the germline V gene, CDR1 is MNHNS and CDR2 is SASEGT. Trimming removed 6 bases from V and 5 bases from J, with 16 bases in between. This CDR3 is built from 15 residues. Written as DNA, the CDR3 is TGTGCCAGCAGGTTTACGCATGGGGGAACCGGGGAGCTGTTTTTT. Translated: CASRFTHGGTGELFF.

In the case of this clonotype: The junction departs from the called germline gene at one end, perhaps through a read error. The chain carries TRBV3-1 and TRBJ1-2; TRBD1 matches at 9 bases. CDR1 LGHDT and CDR2 YNNKEL come from the germline V gene (reference sequence). The CDR3 spans 15 residues. The CDR3 DNA reads TGTGCCAGCAGCTCGACAGGGGGGAGGGACTATGGCTACTCCTTC. Amino acids: CASSSTGGRDYGYSF.

V is TRBV7-2 and J is TRBJ1-1; 7 bases align to TRBD1. This CDR3 spans 17 amino acids. With 11 bases clipped from V and 1 base from J, the junction kept 19 bases outside the gene matches. Germline V gives CDR1 SGHTA, CDR2 FQGNSA. CDR3 DNA: TGTGCCGTACAGCGTTATAAGGGGGCCTTACCGAACACTGAAGCTTTCTTT. This codes for CAVQRYKGALPNTEAFF.

This chain connects TRBV4-1 to TRBJ1-5, with D perhaps TRBD1 (6 bases). There are 15 residues in the CDR3. V lost 6 bases and J 2 bases, leaving 14 bases between the germline ends. The germline V gene has CDR1 MGHRA and CDR2 YSYEKL. DNA for the CDR3: TGCGCCAGCAGTGATCAGGGGAGGGGCAATCAGCCCCAGCATTTT. As protein: CASSDQGRGNQPQHF.

The rearrangement uses TRBV5-4 and TRBJ2-5; the match to TRBD2 covers 8 bases. The CDR3 is made up of 13 amino acids. After removal of 4 bases from V and 5 bases from J, the junction contained 4 bases not matched to a gene. CDR1 and CDR2 (germline): SGHNT, YYREEE (reference sequence). CDR3 in amino acids: CASSLKRGETQYF. The CDR3 nucleotides are TGTGCCAGCAGCCTGAAGCGGGGGGAGACCCAGTACTTC.

J is TRBJ2-5 and V is TRBV2; TRBD1 or TRBD2 may be the D gene (5 bases each). The CDR3 runs 13 residues. V dropped 8 bases and J dropped 5 bases, with 15 bases sitting between them. Germline values: CDR1 SNHLY, CDR2 FYNNEI. The CDR3 DNA reads as TGTGCCAGCGGGGACGTCCGGTCGGAGACCCAGTACTTC. This translates into CASGDVRSETQYF.

This chain joins TRBV28 and TRBJ1-1; no reliable D call. V lost 6 bases to trimming and J lost 1 base, with 6 bases between them. Germline V gene lookup returns CDR1 MDHEN and CDR2 SYDVKM. The CDR3 runs to 12 residues. The CDR3 bases are TGTGCCAGCAGCATAAAGAACACTGAAGCTTTCTTT. It translates to CASSIKNTEAFF.

The chain uses TRBV6-1 and TRBJ2-3; 7 bases match TRBD2. V lost 2 bases to trimming and J lost 5 bases; unmatched junction nucleotides: 10. The CDR3 is 16 amino acids. Germline loops: CDR1 MNHNS, CDR2 SASEGT. The CDR3 sequence: CASSELMGSGGDTQYF. CDR3 in DNA: TGTGCCAGCAGTGAATTGATGGGTTCGGGGGGAGATACGCAGTATTTT.

The chain combines TRBV7-3 with TRBJ2-5, with 7 bases matching TRBD1. Trimming at V came to 5 bases and at J to 3 bases, leaving 6 bases not matched to a gene. The CDR3 has 14 residues. Germline lookup yields CDR1 SGHTA and CDR2 FQGTGA. CDR3 residues: CASSPTGQKETQYF. DNA of the CDR3: TGTGCCAGCAGCCCCACGGGACAGAAAGAGACCCAGTACTTC.

This clonotype has just one count. V and J are TRBV5-1 and TRBJ1-1; the D is unclear. Trimming cost V 0 bases and J 7 bases, with 10 bases left between them. The CDR3 loop spans 13 amino acids. CDR1 is SGHRS, CDR2 YFSETQ, per germline. The CDR3: CASSLASENEAFF. The CDR3 DNA is TGCGCCAGCAGCTTGGCGTCAGAGAATGAAGCTTTCTTT. Complete variable domain (other parts from reference TRBV5-1 and TRBJ1-1): KAGVTQTPRYLIKTRGQQVTLSCSPISGHRSVSWYQQTPGQGLQFLFEYFSETQRNKGNFPGRFSGRQFSNSRSEMNVSTLELGDSALYLCASSLASENEAFFGQGTRLTVV.

This chain links TRBV25-1 with TRBJ2-1, with 10 bases matching TRBD2. V shed 6 bases, J shed 4 bases, and the junction held 6 bases outside the gene matches. Germline lookup yields CDR1 MGHDK and CDR2 SYGVNS. The CDR3 is made up of 15 amino acids. The chain's CDR3 is CASRTTSGEYNEQFF. The CDR3, as DNA: TGTGCCAGCAGGACCACTAGCGGGGAGTACAATGAGCAGTTCTTC.

The chain has TRBV4-2 and TRBJ2-5, with D possibly being TRBD1 (6 bases). The CDR3 loop spans 14 amino acids. Germline V gene data show CDR1 as LGHNA and CDR2 as YNFKEQ. V lost 3 bases and J lost 2, with 10 bases in between. The DNA for the CDR3 is TGTGCCAGCAGCCAGGACACAGGGCAAGAGACCCAGTACTTC. This encodes CASSQDTGQETQYF.

The chain uses TRBV24-1 and TRBJ1-5; D remains unclear. Germline V gives CDR1 KGHDR, CDR2 SFDVKD. This CDR3 has 15 amino acids. V was clipped by 5 bases and J by 2 bases, with 12 bases between them. CDR3 sequence reads: CATSGSVGGNQPQHF. The CDR3 DNA is TGTGCCACCAGTGGTTCGGTGGGCGGCAATCAGCCCCAGCATTTT.

The rearrangement uses TRBV27 and TRBJ1-2; D gene ambiguous. The length of the CDR3 is 15 residues. The V and J ends lost 3 bases and 0 bases respectively, with 11 bases between them. Germline lookup yields CDR1 MNHEY and CDR2 SMNVEV (reference sequence). CDR3 residues: CASSLGWESNYGYTF. In DNA form, the CDR3 reads TGTGCCAGCAGTTTGGGCTGGGAATCTAACTATGGCTACACCTTC.

This clonotype was counted once. The chain combines TRBV20-1 with TRBJ1-2; D unresolved. The CDR3 length is 12 residues. Trimming stripped 6 bases from V and 4 bases from J, with 12 bases between. Germline CDR1 is DFQATT and CDR2 is SNEGSKA (reference sequence). CDR3 coding DNA: TGCAGTGCACCGAATCAGCCCTATGGCTACACCTTC. This encodes CSAPNQPYGYTF.

The J gene is TRBJ2-1, the V gene TRBV29-1, with no clear D. The germline V gene has CDR1 SQVTM and CDR2 ANQGSEA. The CDR3 is 13 amino acids. The V end was cut by 0 bases, the J end by 9 bases, with 12 bases between. CDR3: CSVEEVRWGEQFF. In DNA form, the CDR3 reads TGCAGCGTTGAAGAGGTTCGGTGGGGTGAGCAGTTCTTC.

J is TRBJ2-7 and V is TRBV29-1, with 7 positions matching TRBD1. The junction had 9 bases not matched to a gene; V was cut back by 6 bases and J by 1 base. The CDR3 spans 14 residues. Per germline, CDR1 SQVTM and CDR2 ANQGSEA. The CDR3 loop reads CSVFKQGNSYEQYF. The CDR3 region has the DNA TGCAGCGTGTTCAAACAGGGGAATTCCTACGAGCAGTACTTC.